This T cell receptor (beta chain) was sequenced during a study of blood T cell repertoires in COVID-19 (dated by TCRdb to the early 2020s). In terms of the full investigation: Samples from collaborators originated in the United States, Italy and Spain and spanned both the acute and convalescent phases of COVID-19. The prospective study material was composed of cDNA or gDNA derived from T cells, B-cell-depleted T cells, or PBMCs. Subjects who had been exposed to COVID-19, were actively infected with it, or had recovered from it provided the deeply sampled blood TCRbeta repertoires that made up the dataset. The repertoires were released in a freely available public database meant as a resource for research on the immune response to SARS-CoV-2. Samples came from the ongoing ImmuneRACE study (first 160 participants) plus 1,254 subjects from 6 global collaborators. Nearly every sample came with metadata listing a de-identified subject ID, COVID-19 status, age in years and sex. Where available, HLA class I and class II types were taken from metadata supplied by the sample provider and were not determined by assay-based typing.

TCRbeta CDR3 regions were amplified from genomic DNA by means of the immunoSEQ Assay, a bias-controlled multiplex PCR. Regarding the original processing steps: The number of nucleated cells in each sample was estimated by amplification of reference gene primers within the assay. Sequence reads were collapsed and filtered to measure the absolute abundance of every unique TCRbeta CDR3 rearrangement. Productive Simpson clonality was computed per sample as the square root of Simpson's diversity index over productive rearrangements. What TCRdb holds here is the immuneACCESS table cut down to in-frame rearrangements. Part of the clones is not present; checked against another copy, under half of the missing clones reflect an unresolved V gene, and the others are unexplained. The DNA was the basis for D and trimming; V, J and clone size are from that table. In this sample the table shows hundreds of thousands of clones, about nine tenths of which occur a single time. Together, the top ten hold roughly a tenth of the sample.

On the study overall, not on this receptor specifically: The quantity of clinical and demographic metadata differed by source and by participant and was supplied without curation.

In the prospective study, participants were about 18 to 95 years old, resided in fewer than 25 geographic areas of the United States, and were enrolled through a virtual design. In the prospective study, cohorts were assigned on the basis of participant-reported clinical history obtained from a screening survey and a study questionnaire. Recovered participants in ImmuneRACE Cohort 3 were defined as having two consecutive negative NP/OP PCR tests, clearance from a healthcare professional, or resolution of symptoms. In the prospective study, whole blood, serum and a nasopharyngeal or oropharyngeal swab were collected from each participant by mobile phlebotomists. Participants in the prospective study had the option to provide additional blood draws and questionnaires over a 2-month period. Prospective study blood samples were shipped either frozen or at room temperature before DNA extraction. Its CDR3 holds 15 amino acids, cysteine through phenylalanine. Only the CDR3 DNA stays, 45 bases, in frame from base 1. The trim is 2 bases for V and 7 bases for J, with a gap of 14 bases between the germline ends. The germline V gene sets CDR1 to SNHLY and CDR2 to FYNNEI.

On this clone itself: Its antigen specificity is not known. Base qualities were left out, and no much larger clone turns up one base away.

Sample: PBMCs or T cells enriched from blood (not recorded which). The TCR sequence derives from a woman aged 40 to 50 who had recovered from COVID-19. The V and J segments used are TRBV2 and TRBJ2-2; a tentative D call is TRBD1 (8 bases match). The CDR3 is CASSEWTGRDGELFF. The sequenced DNA is TGTGCCAGCAGTGAATGGACAGGGAGGGACGGGGAGCTGTTTTTT. With the portions outside the CDR3 filled from the reference TRBV2 and TRBJ2-2 genes, the complete variable region becomes EPEVTQTPSHQVTQMGQEVILRCVPISNHLYFYWYRQILGQKVEFLVSFYNNEISEKSEIFDDQFSVERPDGSNFTLKIRSTKLEDSAMYFCASSEWTGRDGELFFGEGSRLTVL.